This T cell receptor (beta chain) was sequenced in a study of T-cell memory formation after mild COVID-19. CDR1 and CDR2 from the germline V gene are SGHKS and YYEKEE (reference sequence). This CDR3 contains 16 residues. Trimming pared 3 bases from V and 8 bases from J, leaving 20 bases between. TCR alpha and TCR beta cDNA libraries with sample barcodes and UMIs came from 5'RACE using constant-segment primers. TCRdb independently ran MiXCR on the 5' RACE reads; one entry per CDR3 protein. The sample records approximately 190,000 distinct CDR3 sequences, about 16% being singletons. Notes on the study in general: Pre-infection memory contained some responding clones, which suggested that cross-reactive memory had joined.

A remark on this clonotype: What it binds is unknown.

The specimen sequenced was PBMCs or a T cell subset sorted from them (not recorded which). This TCR derives from an adult woman who had mild COVID-19 (a few samples of this study predate the infection). Cell type and time point are not known. J is TRBJ1-4 and V is TRBV5-5; possibly TRBD1 for D (6 bases). The CDR3 coding sequence is TGTGCCAGCAGCTGGAGACCCGGGGGGGCAGGAGAAAAACTGTTTTTT. This translates into CASSWRPGGAGEKLFF.